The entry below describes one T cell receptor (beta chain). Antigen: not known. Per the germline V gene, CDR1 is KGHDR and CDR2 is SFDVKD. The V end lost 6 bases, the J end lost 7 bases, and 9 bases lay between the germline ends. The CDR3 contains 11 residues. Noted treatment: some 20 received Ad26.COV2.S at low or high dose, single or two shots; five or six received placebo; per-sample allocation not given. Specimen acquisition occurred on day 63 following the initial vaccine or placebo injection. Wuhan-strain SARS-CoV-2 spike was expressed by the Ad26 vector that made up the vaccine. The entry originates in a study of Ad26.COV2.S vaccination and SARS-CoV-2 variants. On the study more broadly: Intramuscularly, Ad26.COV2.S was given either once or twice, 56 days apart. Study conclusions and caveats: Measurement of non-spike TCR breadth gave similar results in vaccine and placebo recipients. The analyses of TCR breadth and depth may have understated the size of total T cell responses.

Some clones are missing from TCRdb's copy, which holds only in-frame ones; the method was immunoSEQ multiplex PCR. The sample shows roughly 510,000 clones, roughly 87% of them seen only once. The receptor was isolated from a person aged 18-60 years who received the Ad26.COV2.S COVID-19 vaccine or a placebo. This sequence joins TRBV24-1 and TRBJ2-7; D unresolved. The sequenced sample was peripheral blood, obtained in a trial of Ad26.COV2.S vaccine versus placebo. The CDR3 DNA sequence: TGTGCCACCAGTACCGCGAGTGAGCAGTACTTC. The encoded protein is CATSTASEQYF.